These 25 T cell receptor beta chains came from one sample sequenced in a study of identical twins. TCRdb reanalysed the 5' RACE reads using MiXCR and keeps one entry per CDR3 protein. The data show about 240,000 distinct CDR3 sequences, with 10% to 13% seen just once and over 8% held by the top ten. Specimen: memory T cells sorted from blood. The origin of the receptors is a man aged 50-59 years in good health.

This clonotype has just a few counts. This rearrangement joins TRBV20-1 to TRBJ2-6, with TRBD1 identical over 7 bases. CDR1 is DFQATT, CDR2 SNEGSKA, per germline (reference sequence). Losses at the gene ends were 6 bases for V and 4 bases for J; bases not matched to a gene: 12. The CDR3 has 16 amino acids. The CDR3 sequence: CSAPGTALKGANVLTF. CDR3 coding DNA: TGCAGTGCCCCCGGGACAGCGTTAAAGGGGGCCAACGTCCTGACTTTC.

Many counts were recorded for this clonotype. The chain is built from TRBV12-3 or TRBV12-4 and TRBJ1-1; D possibly corresponds to TRBD1 (6 bases). This CDR3 has 17 amino acids. The germline V and J ends were trimmed by 5 bases and 1 base, with 20 bases remaining between them. The CDR3 is CASSPPTGYHRNTEAFF. Written as DNA, the CDR3 is TGTGCCAGCAGTCCCCCGACAGGATACCATCGGAACACTGAAGCTTTCTTT.

This clonotype was counted a few times. J is TRBJ2-5 and V is TRBV28; D remains ambiguous. Trimming took 7 bases from V and 0 from J, leaving 12 bases between them. CDR3 size: 14 residues. Germline assignment: CDR1 MDHEN and CDR2 SYDVKM. The chain's CDR3 is CASNNDLYQETQYF. Here the CDR3 DNA reads TGTGCCAGCAATAATGACTTGTACCAAGAGACCCAGTACTTC.

This sequence joins TRBV18 and TRBJ1-5; D gene unclear. CDR3 length: 16 amino acids. CDR1 is KGHSH, CDR2 LQKENI, per germline. With 2 bases removed from V and 0 bases from J, the gap between germline ends came to 11 bases. In DNA, the CDR3 is TGTGCCAGCTCACCAAGTAGAGCGAATAGCAATCAGCCCCAGCATTTT. It is translated as CASSPSRANSNQPQHF.

This clonotype was detected many times. This chain joins TRBV11-2 and TRBJ2-1, with TRBD2 matching over 12 bases. Germline V lookup: CDR1 SGHAT, CDR2 FQNNGV. After removal of 3 bases from V and 7 bases from J, the junction contained 1 base not matched to a gene. The CDR3 runs 14 residues. The CDR3 loop is CASSLTSGRNEQFF. The CDR3 nucleotides read TGTGCCAGCAGCTTGACTAGCGGGAGAAATGAGCAGTTCTTC.

This clonotype was seen ten or more times. The rearrangement joins TRBV29-1 to TRBJ1-1, with a weak D call TRBD1 (6 bases). The CDR3 is made up of 14 amino acids. Germline assignment: CDR1 SQVTM and CDR2 ANQGSEA. The V and J ends lost 5 bases and 0 bases respectively, with 13 bases between them. The CDR3 reads CSVPPRGLNTEAFF. Written as DNA, the CDR3 is TGCAGCGTTCCCCCCAGGGGCTTGAACACTGAAGCTTTCTTT.

The genes are TRBV18 and TRBJ2-3; D is uncertain. Germline assignment: CDR1 KGHSH and CDR2 LQKENI. The CDR3 runs to 13 residues. The germline V and J ends were trimmed by 2 bases and 4 bases, with 7 bases remaining between them. The CDR3, as DNA: TGTGCCAGCTCACCAACGGTTGCAGATACGCAGTATTTT. Residues: CASSPTVADTQYF. Complete variable domain (other parts from reference TRBV18 and TRBJ2-3): NAGVMQNPRHLVRRRGQEARLRCSPMKGHSHVYWYRQLPEEGLKFMVYLQKENIIDESGMPKERFSAEFPKEGPSILRIQQVVRGDSAAYFCASSPTVADTQYFGPGTRLTVL.

This clonotype was seen ten or more times. The rearrangement uses TRBV28 and TRBJ2-7; 9 positions agree with TRBD1. Looked up from germline, CDR1 is MDHEN and CDR2 is SYDVKM. The CDR3 totals 16 residues. V lost 6 bases and J lost 1; bases outside the gene matches: 10. The CDR3 DNA is TGTGCCAGCAGCCTACACCTGACAGGGGGTTCCTACGAGCAGTACTTC. Protein product: CASSLHLTGGSYEQYF.

About this clonotype itself: The germline gene is not matched at one end of the junction; a read error may be the cause. The genes are TRBV15 and TRBJ1-6; D gene unclear. Germline V gene lookup returns CDR1 LNHNV and CDR2 YYDKDF (reference sequence). This CDR3 has 16 amino acids. In DNA form, the CDR3 reads TGTGCCACCAGCAGATGGGCCGTCGCCGATAATTCACCACTCCACTTT. Its translation: CATSRWAVADNSPLHF. Full variable domain (outside the CDR3, taken from reference TRBV15 and TRBJ1-6): DAMVIQNPRYQVTQFGKPVTLSCSQTLNHNVMYWYQQKSSQAPKLLFHYYDKDFNNEADTPDNFQSRRPNTSFCFLDIRSPGLGDTAMYLCATSRWAVADNSPLHFGNGTRLTVT.

Only a few counts were recorded for this clonotype. The rearrangement joins TRBV27 to TRBJ1-6; a possible D gene is TRBD1 (6 bases). V lost 6 bases to trimming and J lost 7 bases, with 13 bases between them. Germline CDR1 MNHEY, CDR2 SMNVEV (reference sequence). This CDR3 region has 14 residues. CDR3 amino acids: CASRPQGSNSPLHF. As DNA, the CDR3 is TGTGCCAGCAGGCCACAGGGTAGCAATTCACCCCTCCACTTT.

This clonotype was found many times. V and J are TRBV27 and TRBJ1-2, with D hard to call. Germline V lookup: CDR1 MNHEY, CDR2 SMNVEV (reference sequence). This CDR3 is 16 amino acids long. V was clipped by 6 bases and J by 4 bases, with 21 bases between them. CDR3 nucleotide sequence: TGTGCCAGCAGACCCTATGAAGGAGGGAAGGCCTATGGCTACACCTTC. Its protein product is CASRPYEGGKAYGYTF.

The chain uses TRBV9 and TRBJ2-1, with 8 bases fitting TRBD2. The CDR3 length is 17 residues. V lost 3 bases, J lost 9 bases, and 17 bases stayed unmatched. Germline lookup yields CDR1 SGDLS and CDR2 YYNGEE. In DNA form, the CDR3 reads TGTGCCAGCAGCGCGCGACGGGAGGGCCCCCAGGCGGGTGAGCAGTTCTTC. Amino acids: CASSARREGPQAGEQFF.

In its sample, this clonotype was seen a few times. The chain couples TRBV7-6 to TRBJ2-2, with TRBD2 identical over 9 bases. Trimming cost V 5 bases and J 1 base; bases outside gene matches: 5. The CDR3 length is 16 residues. Per germline, CDR1 SGHVS and CDR2 FNYEAQ. In nucleotides, the CDR3 is TGTGCCAGCAGCCCCCGGACTAGCGAGAACACCGGGGAGCTGTTTTTT. It encodes CASSPRTSENTGELFF.

This clonotype showed up many times. The chain is built from TRBV11-2 and TRBJ2-5; D may be TRBD1 or TRBD2 (5 bases each). The germline V and J ends were trimmed by 0 bases and 5 bases, with 16 bases remaining between them. Germline values: CDR1 SGHAT, CDR2 FQNNGV. CDR3 size: 16 residues. Here the CDR3 reads CASSLERGQGVETQYF. The CDR3 bases are TGTGCCAGCAGCTTAGAGCGAGGGCAGGGTGTCGAGACCCAGTACTTC.

The CDR3 protein is CSASPVAGPVNTIYF. For the CDR3, the DNA is TGCAGTGCATCACCCGTGGCAGGCCCAGTAAACACCATATATTTT. The gene calls are TRBV20-1 and TRBJ1-3, with unresolved D. V gave up 6 bases and J gave up 6 bases, with 21 bases separating them. Germline assignment: CDR1 DFQATT and CDR2 SNEGSKA (reference sequence). The CDR3 spans 15 residues.

This clonotype was detected ten times or more. The chain carries TRBV5-1 and TRBJ2-3, with no clear D. Deletions cut 2 bases from V and 6 bases from J, with 16 bases between. The germline gives CDR1 SGHRS, CDR2 YFSETQ. The CDR3 has 15 amino acids. The CDR3 DNA reads TGCGCCAGCAGCTTCACCCGTTCTGGAGTGGATACGCAGTATTTT. Its translation: CASSFTRSGVDTQYF.

This clonotype was seen at least ten times. The genes are TRBV7-2 and TRBJ2-1; tentatively, D is TRBD2 (7 bases). The V end lost 5 bases, the J end lost 8 bases, and 19 bases lay between the germline ends. CDR1 and CDR2 from the germline V gene are SGHTA and FQGNSA. The CDR3 length is 15 residues. The CDR3 loop is CASSEVGGLYYEQFF. The CDR3 DNA reads TGTGCCAGCAGCGAGGTCGGGGGGCTTTACTATGAGCAGTTCTTC.

This clonotype was counted only a few times. This chain connects TRBV28 to TRBJ2-3, with 13 bases aligning to TRBD2. This CDR3 is built from 17 residues. Germline V CDR1 and CDR2: MDHEN, SYDVKM. With 6 bases clipped from V and 2 bases from J, the junction kept 8 bases outside the gene matches. The CDR3, as DNA: TGTGCCAGCAGCCCCCGGACTAGCGGGAGTATCACAGATACGCAGTATTTT. Its translation: CASSPRTSGSITDTQYF.

This clonotype was observed a few times. The rearrangement uses TRBV19 and TRBJ2-1; D is unresolved. V was clipped by 1 base and J by 0 bases, with 10 bases between them. This CDR3 is 16 amino acids long. Looked up from germline, CDR1 is LNHDA and CDR2 is SQIVND (reference sequence). The chain's CDR3 is CASSIGHLSSYNEQFF. CDR3 in DNA: TGTGCCAGTAGTATAGGACATCTTTCCTCCTACAATGAGCAGTTCTTC.

This clonotype was recorded at least ten times. V is TRBV11-2 and J is TRBJ2-7; D is possibly TRBD1 (6 bases). The CDR3 length is 16 residues. Trimming stripped 1 base from V and 0 bases from J, with 13 bases between. Per germline, CDR1 SGHAT and CDR2 FQNNGV. The CDR3 is CASSLVGQGSSYEQYF. CDR3 nucleotides: TGTGCCAGCAGCTTAGTAGGGCAGGGGAGCTCCTACGAGCAGTACTTC.

This clonotype turned up a few times. The chain couples TRBV3-1 to TRBJ1-6; a weak D match, TRBD1 (5 bases). The CDR3 runs 14 residues. The V gene lost 1 base and the J gene lost 10 bases, with 11 bases spanning the gap. From germline, CDR1 is LGHDT and CDR2 YNNKEL (reference sequence). CDR3 in amino acids: CASSQVAGNSPLHF. The CDR3 nucleotides read TGTGCCAGCAGCCAAGTGGCAGGGAACTCACCCCTCCACTTT. The complete variable domain, with remaining parts taken from reference TRBV3-1 and TRBJ1-6, reads DTAVSQTPKYLVTQMGNDKSIKCEQNLGHDTMYWYKQDSKKFLKIMFSYNNKELIINETVPNRFSPKSPDKAHLNLHINSLELGDSAVYFCASSQVAGNSPLHFGNGTRLTVT.

Here the CDR3 DNA reads TGCGCCAGCAGCCAGATCGTAGGCTCTGGAAACACCATATATTTT. Protein product: CASSQIVGSGNTIYF. V and J are TRBV4-1 and TRBJ1-3; no definite D call. The V and J ends lost 3 bases and 0 bases respectively, with 9 bases between them. Germline CDR1 is MGHRA and CDR2 is YSYEKL. The CDR3 loop spans 15 amino acids.

The J gene is TRBJ2-3, the V gene TRBV5-1, with D hard to call. V was pared by 0 bases and J by 3 bases, with 8 bases between. Germline V gene sequence: CDR1 SGHRS, CDR2 YFSETQ. The CDR3 consists of 14 residues. The CDR3 DNA follows: TGCGCCAGCAGCTTGGGCTCGGCAACAGATACGCAGTATTTT. This translates into CASSLGSATDTQYF.

This clonotype was recorded at least ten times. This chain connects TRBV5-1 to TRBJ2-3; D is unresolved. This CDR3 is built from 13 residues. Germline assignment: CDR1 SGHRS and CDR2 YFSETQ. V was trimmed by 1 base and J by 1 base, leaving 4 bases between them. The CDR3 DNA is TGCGCCAGCAGCTTGACAGGCACAGATACGCAGTATTTT. Residues: CASSLTGTDTQYF.

This clonotype was detected ten times or more. CDR3 protein: CASSLTGLEGYEQYF. Here the CDR3 DNA reads TGCGCCAGCAGCTTGACAGGGCTCGAAGGCTACGAGCAGTACTTC. This chain uses TRBV5-1 with TRBJ2-7, with D perhaps TRBD1 (6 bases). The CDR3 has 15 amino acids. In germline, CDR1 is SGHRS, CDR2 YFSETQ. V shed 1 base and J shed 3 bases, with 14 bases lying between them.